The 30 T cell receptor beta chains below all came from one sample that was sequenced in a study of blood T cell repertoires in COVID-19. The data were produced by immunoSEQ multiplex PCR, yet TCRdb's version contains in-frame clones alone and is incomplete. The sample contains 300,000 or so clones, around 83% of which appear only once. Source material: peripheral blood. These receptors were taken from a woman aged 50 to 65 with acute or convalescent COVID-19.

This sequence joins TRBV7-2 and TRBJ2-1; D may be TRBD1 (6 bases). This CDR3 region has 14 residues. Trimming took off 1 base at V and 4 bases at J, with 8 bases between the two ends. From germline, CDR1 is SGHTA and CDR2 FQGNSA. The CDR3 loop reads CASSLDRGYNEQFF. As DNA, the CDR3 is TGTGCCAGCAGCTTAGATAGGGGGTACAATGAGCAGTTCTTC.

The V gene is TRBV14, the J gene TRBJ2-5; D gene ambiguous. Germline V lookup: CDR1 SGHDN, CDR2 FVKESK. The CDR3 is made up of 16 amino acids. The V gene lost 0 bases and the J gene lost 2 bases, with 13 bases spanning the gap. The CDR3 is CASSQDRRTAQETQYF. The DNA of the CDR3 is TGTGCCAGCAGCCAAGATCGGCGAACAGCACAAGAGACCCAGTACTTC.

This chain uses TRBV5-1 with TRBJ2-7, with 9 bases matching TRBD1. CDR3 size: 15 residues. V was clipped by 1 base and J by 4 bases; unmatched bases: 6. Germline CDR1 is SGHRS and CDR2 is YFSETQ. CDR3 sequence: CASSLTTGGGYEQYV. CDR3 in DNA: TGCGCCAGCAGCTTGACCACAGGGGGCGGGTACGAGCAGTACGTC.

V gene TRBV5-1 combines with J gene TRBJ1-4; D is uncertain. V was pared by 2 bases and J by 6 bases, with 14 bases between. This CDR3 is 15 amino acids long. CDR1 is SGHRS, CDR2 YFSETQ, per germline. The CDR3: CASSFNGGHDEKLFF. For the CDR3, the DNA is TGCGCCAGCAGCTTCAACGGAGGGCATGATGAAAAACTGTTTTTT.

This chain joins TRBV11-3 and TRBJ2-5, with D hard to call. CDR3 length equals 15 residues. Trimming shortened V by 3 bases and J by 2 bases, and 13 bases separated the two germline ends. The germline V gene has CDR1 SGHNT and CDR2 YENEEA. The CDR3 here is CASSFEKRIQETQYF. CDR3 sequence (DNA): TGTGCCAGCAGCTTTGAGAAGCGAATTCAAGAGACCCAGTACTTC.

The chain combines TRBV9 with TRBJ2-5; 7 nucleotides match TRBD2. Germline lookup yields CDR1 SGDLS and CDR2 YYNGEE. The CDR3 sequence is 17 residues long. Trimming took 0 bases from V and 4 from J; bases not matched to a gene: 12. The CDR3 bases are TGTGCCAGCAGCGTAGGTGCTGCGGGAGTCTCTGGAGAGACCCAGTACTTC. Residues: CASSVGAAGVSGETQYF.

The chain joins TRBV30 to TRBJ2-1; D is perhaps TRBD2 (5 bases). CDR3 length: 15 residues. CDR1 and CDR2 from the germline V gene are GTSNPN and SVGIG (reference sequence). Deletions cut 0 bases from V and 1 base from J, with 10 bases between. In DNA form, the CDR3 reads TGTGCCTGGAGTGTATCAGGAGGTTCCTACAATGAGCAGTTCTTC. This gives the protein CAWSVSGGSYNEQFF. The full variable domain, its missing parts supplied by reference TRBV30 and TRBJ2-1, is SQTIHQWPATLVQPVGSPLSLECTVEGTSNPNLYWYRQAAGRGLQLLFYSVGIGQISSEVPQNLSASRPQDRQFILSSKKLLLSDSGFYLCAWSVSGGSYNEQFFGPGTRLTVL.

The CDR3 DNA is TGTGCCAGCAGCCGGGCCTACAATGAGCAGTTCTTC. Translating it yields CASSRAYNEQFF. The chain links TRBV7-2 to TRBJ2-1; D call uncertain. There are 12 residues in the CDR3. Germline V gene sequence: CDR1 SGHTA, CDR2 FQGNSA. V was pared by 5 bases and J by 2 bases, with 4 bases between.

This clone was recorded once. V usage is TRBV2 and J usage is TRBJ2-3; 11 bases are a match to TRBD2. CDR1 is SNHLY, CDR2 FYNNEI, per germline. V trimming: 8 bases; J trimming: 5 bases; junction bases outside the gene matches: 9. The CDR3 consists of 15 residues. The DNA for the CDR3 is TGTGCCAGCGGGATAGTAGGACTAGCGGGAGATACGCAGTATTTT. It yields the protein CASGIVGLAGDTQYF.

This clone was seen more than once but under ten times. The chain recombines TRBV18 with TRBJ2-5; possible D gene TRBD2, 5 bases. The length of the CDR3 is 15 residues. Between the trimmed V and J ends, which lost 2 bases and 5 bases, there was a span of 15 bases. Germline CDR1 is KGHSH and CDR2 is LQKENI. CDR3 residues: CASSPFSGSGETQYF. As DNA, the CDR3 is TGTGCCAGCTCACCATTCTCGGGCTCGGGGGAGACCCAGTACTTC.

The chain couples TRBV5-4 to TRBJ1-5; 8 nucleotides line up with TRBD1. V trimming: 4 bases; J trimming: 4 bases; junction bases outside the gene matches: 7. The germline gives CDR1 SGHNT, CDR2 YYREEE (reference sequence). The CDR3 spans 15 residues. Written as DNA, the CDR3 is TGTGCCAGCAGCCCAGACAGGGGAGGGAATCAGCCCCAGCATTTT. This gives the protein CASSPDRGGNQPQHF.

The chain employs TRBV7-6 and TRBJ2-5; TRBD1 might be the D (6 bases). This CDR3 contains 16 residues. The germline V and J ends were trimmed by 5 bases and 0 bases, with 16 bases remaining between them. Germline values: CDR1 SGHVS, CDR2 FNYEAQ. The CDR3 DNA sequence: TGTGCCAGCAGCGTAACGGGACACCCGTACCAAGAGACCCAGTACTTC. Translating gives CASSVTGHPYQETQYF.

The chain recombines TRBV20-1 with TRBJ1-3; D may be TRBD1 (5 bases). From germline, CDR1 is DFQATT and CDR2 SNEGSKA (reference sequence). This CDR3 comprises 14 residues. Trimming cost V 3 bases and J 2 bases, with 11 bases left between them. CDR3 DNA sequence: TGCAGTGCTAGTGTGACAGAGGCTGGAAACACCATATATTTT. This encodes CSASVTEAGNTIYF.

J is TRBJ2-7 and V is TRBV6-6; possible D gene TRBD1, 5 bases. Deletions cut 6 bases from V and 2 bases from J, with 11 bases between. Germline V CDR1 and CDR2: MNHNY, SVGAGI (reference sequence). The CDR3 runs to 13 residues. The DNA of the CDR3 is TGTGCCAGCAGGAATGGACAAGCCTACGAGCAGTACGTC. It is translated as CASRNGQAYEQYV.

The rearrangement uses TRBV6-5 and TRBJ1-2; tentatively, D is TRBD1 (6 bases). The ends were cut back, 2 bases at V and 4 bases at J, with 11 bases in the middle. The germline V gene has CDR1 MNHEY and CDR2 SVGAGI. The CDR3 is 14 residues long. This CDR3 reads CASSYTGQTYGYTF. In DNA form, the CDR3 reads TGTGCCAGCAGTTACACAGGGCAGACCTATGGCTACACCTTC.

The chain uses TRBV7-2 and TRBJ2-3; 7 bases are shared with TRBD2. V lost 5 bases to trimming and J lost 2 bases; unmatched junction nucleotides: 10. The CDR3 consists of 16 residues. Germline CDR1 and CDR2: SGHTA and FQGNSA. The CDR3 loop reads CASSPRVGLHTDTQYF. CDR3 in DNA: TGTGCCAGCAGCCCGAGGGTGGGACTACACACAGATACGCAGTATTTT.

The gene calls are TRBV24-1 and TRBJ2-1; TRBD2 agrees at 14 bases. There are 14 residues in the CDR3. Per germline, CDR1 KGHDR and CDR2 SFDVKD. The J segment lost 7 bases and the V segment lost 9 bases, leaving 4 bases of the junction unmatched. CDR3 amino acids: CATSGTSGGNEQFF. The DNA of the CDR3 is TGTGCCACCTCCGGGACTAGCGGGGGAAATGAGCAGTTCTTC.

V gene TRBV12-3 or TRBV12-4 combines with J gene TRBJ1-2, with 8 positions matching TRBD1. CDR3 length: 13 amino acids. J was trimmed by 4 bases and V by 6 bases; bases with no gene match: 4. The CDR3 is CASRPTGGYGYTF. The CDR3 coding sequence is TGTGCCAGCAGGCCTACAGGGGGCTATGGCTACACCTTC.

The CDR3 nucleotides are TGTGCCAGCAGTCCCGGGCAGGGGGGCCCTCTGTTCTTC. Its translation: CASSPGQGGPLFF. V usage is TRBV27 and J usage is TRBJ2-1, with D possibly being TRBD1 (7 bases). The germline V gene has CDR1 MNHEY and CDR2 SMNVEV (reference sequence). The CDR3 has 13 amino acids. The germline V and J ends were trimmed by 5 bases and 15 bases, with 20 bases remaining between them.

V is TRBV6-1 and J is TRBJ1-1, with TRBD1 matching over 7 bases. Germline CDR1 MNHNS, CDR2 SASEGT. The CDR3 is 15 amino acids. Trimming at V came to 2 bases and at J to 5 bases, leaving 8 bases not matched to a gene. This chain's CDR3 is CASSEWGTEGTEAFF. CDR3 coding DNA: TGTGCCAGCAGTGAATGGGGGACAGAAGGAACTGAAGCTTTCTTT.

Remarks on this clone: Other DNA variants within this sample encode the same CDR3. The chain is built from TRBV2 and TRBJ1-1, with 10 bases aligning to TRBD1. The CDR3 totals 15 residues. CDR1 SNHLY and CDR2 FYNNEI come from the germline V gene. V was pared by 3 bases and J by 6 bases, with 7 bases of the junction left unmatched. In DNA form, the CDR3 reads TGTGCCAGCAGTGATGGACAGGGGGGGATCCCTGAAGCTTTCTTT. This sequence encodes CASSDGQGGIPEAFF.

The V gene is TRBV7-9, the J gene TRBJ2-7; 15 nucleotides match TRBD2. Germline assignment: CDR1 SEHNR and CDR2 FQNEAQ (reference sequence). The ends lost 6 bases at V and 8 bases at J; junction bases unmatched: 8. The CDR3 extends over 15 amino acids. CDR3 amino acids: CASRPEGLAGGQQYF. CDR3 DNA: TGTGCCAGCAGACCTGAGGGACTAGCGGGAGGACAGCAGTACTTC. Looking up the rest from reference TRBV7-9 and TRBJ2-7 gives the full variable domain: DTGVSQNPRHKITKRGQNVTFRCDPISEHNRLYWYRQTLGQGPEFLTYFQNEAQLEKSRLLSDRFSAERPKGSFSTLEIQRTEQGDSAMYLCASRPEGLAGGQQYFGPGTRLTVT.

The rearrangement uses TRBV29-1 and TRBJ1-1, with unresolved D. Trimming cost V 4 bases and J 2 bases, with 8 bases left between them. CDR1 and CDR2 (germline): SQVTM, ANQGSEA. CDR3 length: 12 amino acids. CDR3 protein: CSVGRLNTEAFF. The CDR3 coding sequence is TGCAGCGTTGGCAGGCTTAACACTGAAGCTTTCTTT.

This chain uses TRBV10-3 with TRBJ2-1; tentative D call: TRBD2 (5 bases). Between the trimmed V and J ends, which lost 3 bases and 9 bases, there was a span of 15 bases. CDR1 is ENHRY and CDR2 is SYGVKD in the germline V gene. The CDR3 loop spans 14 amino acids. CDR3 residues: CAISDYGGPGEQFF. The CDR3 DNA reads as TGTGCCATCAGTGATTATGGCGGGCCAGGTGAGCAGTTCTTC.

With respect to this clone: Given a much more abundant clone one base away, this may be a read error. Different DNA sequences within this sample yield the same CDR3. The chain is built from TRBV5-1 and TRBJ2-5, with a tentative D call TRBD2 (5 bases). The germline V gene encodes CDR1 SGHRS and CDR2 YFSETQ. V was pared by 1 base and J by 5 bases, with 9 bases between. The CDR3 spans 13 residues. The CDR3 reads CASSLTGMETQYF. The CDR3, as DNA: TGCGCCAGCAGCTTGACGGGGATGGAGACCCAGTACTTC.

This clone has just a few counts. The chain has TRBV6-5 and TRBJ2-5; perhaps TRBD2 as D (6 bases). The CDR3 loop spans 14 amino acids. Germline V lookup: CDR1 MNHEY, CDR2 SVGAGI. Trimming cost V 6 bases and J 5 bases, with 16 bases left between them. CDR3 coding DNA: TGTGCCAGCAGCCTCCGGGACTGGAGGGAGACCCAGTACTTC. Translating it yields CASSLRDWRETQYF.

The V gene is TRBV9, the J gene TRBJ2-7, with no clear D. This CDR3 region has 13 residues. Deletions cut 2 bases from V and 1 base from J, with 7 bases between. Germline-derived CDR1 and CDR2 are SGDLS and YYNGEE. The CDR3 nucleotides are TGTGCCAGCAGCGTCTCTGCGTCCTACGAGCAGTACTTC. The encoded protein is CASSVSASYEQYF.

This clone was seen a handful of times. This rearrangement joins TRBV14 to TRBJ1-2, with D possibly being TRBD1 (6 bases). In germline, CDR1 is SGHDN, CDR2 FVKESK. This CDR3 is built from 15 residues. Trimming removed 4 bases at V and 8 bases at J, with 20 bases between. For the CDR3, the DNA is TGTGCCAGCAGCCCCGTCACAGGGAAGGGTAACGGCTACACCTTC. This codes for CASSPVTGKGNGYTF.

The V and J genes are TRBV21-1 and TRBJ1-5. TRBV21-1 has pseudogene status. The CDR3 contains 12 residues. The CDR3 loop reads CASNPTGQPQHF. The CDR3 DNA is TGTGCCAGCAACCCCACGGGTCAGCCCCAGCATTTT.

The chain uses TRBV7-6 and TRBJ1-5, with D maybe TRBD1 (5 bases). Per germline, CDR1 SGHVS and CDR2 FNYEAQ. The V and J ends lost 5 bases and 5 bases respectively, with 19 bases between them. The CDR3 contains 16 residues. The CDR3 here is CASSPGGWAADQPQHF. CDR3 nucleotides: TGTGCCAGCAGCCCCGGGGGTTGGGCAGCCGATCAGCCCCAGCATTTT.